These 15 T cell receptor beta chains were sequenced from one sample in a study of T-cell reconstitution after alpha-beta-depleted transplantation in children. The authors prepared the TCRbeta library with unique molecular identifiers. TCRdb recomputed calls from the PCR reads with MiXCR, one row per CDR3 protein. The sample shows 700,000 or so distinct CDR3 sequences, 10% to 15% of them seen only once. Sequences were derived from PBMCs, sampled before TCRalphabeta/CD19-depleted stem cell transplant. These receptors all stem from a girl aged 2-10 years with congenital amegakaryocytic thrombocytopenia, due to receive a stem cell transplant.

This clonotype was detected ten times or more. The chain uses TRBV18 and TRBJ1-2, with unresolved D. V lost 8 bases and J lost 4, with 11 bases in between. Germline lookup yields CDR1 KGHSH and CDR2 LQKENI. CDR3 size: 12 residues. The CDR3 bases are TGTGCCAGCCGACCCACGAGCTATGGCTACACCTTC. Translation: CASRPTSYGYTF.

The DNA for the CDR3 is TGTGCCAGCAGGCCTAACTGGGACTATGGCTACACCTTC. Translation: CASRPNWDYGYTF. The rearrangement joins TRBV6-1 to TRBJ1-2; D gene ambiguous. Trimming took 6 bases from V and 3 from J, leaving 11 bases between them. CDR3 length equals 13 residues. Germline CDR1 reads MNHNS; CDR2 reads SASEGT.

The DNA of the CDR3 is TGTGCCAGCCGGGACAGCGTTGCTAACTATGGCTACACCTTC. Translating gives CASRDSVANYGYTF. The chain links TRBV5-5 to TRBJ1-2, with 7 bases aligning to TRBD1. CDR3 length equals 14 residues. The junction had 6 bases not matched to a gene; V was cut back by 7 bases and J by 0 bases. Germline CDR1 is SGHKS and CDR2 is YYEKEE (reference sequence). Complete variable domain (other parts from reference TRBV5-5 and TRBJ1-2): DAGVTQSPTHLIKTRGQQVTLRCSPISGHKSVSWYQQVLGQGPQFIFQYYEKEERGRGNFPDRFSARQFPNYSSELNVNALLLGDSALYLCASRDSVANYGYTFGSGTRLTVV.

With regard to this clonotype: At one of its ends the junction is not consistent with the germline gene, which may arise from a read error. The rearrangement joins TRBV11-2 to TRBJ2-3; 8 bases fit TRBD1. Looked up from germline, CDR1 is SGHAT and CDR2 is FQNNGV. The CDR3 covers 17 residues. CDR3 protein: CDSSLDPDRVVWDTQYF. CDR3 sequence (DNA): TGTGACAGCAGCTTAGATCCGGACAGGGTGGTGTGGGATACGCAGTATTTT.

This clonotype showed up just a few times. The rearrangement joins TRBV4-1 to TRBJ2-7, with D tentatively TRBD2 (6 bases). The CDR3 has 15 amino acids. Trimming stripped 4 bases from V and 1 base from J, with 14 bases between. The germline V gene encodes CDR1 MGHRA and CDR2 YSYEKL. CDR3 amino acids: CASSPMTGLSYEQYF. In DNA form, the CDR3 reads TGCGCCAGCAGCCCCATGACGGGACTTTCCTACGAGCAGTACTTC.

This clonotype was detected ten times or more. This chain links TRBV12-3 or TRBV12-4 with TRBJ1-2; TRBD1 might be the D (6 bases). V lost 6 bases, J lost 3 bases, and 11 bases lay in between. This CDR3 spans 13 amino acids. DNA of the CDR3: TGTGCCAGCAGAGGGGGGGCCTACTATGGCTACACCTTC. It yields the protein CASRGGAYYGYTF.

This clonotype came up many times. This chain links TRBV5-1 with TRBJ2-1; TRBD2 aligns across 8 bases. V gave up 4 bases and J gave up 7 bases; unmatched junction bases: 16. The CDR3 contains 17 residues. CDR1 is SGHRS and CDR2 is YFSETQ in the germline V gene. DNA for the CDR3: TGCGCCAGCAGCGTTTTAAGCGGGAGACCCCTCTGGAATGAGCAGTTCTTC. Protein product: CASSVLSGRPLWNEQFF. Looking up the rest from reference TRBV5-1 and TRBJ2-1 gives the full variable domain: KAGVTQTPRYLIKTRGQQVTLSCSPISGHRSVSWYQQTPGQGLQFLFEYFSETQRNKGNFPGRFSGRQFSNSRSEMNVSTLELGDSALYLCASSVLSGRPLWNEQFFGPGTRLTVL.

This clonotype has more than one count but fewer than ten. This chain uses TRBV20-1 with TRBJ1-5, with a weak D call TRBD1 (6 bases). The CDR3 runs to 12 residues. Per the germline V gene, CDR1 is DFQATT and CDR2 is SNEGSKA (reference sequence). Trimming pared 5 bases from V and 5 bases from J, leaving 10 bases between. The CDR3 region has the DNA TGCAGTGCTGCACAGGGCGATCAGCCCCAGCATTTT. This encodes CSAAQGDQPQHF.

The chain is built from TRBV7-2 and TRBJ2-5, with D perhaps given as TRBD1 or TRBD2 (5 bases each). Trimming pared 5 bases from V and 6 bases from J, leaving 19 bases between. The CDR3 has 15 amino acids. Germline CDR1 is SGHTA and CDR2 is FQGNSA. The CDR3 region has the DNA TGTGCCAGCAGCCGTCCTGTCCTCTCGGGGCAGACCCAGTACTTC. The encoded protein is CASSRPVLSGQTQYF.

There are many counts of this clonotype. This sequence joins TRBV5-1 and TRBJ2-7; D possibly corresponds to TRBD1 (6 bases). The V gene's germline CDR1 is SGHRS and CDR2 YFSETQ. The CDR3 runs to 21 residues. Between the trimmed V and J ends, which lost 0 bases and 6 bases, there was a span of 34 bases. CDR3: CASSLALWGASDRIKLREQYF. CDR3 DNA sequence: TGCGCCAGCAGCTTGGCTTTATGGGGAGCGTCCGACAGGATTAAATTACGCGAGCAGTACTTC.

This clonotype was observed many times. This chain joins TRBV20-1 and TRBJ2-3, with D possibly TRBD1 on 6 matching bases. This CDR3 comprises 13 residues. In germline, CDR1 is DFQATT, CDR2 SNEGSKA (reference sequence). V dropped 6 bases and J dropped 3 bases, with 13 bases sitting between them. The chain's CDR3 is CSASGQKTDTQYF. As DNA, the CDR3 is TGCAGTGCCAGCGGACAGAAAACAGATACGCAGTATTTT.

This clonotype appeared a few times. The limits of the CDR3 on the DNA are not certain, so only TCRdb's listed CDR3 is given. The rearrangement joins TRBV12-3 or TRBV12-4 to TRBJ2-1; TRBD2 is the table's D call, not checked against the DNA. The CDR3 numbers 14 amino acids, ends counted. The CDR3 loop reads CASSFGSGSGREFF.

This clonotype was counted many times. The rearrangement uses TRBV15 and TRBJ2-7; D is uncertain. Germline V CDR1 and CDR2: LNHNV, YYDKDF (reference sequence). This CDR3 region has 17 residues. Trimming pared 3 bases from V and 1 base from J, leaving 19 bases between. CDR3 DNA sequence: TGTGCCACCAGCAGGTCTCCGTTGTCAGGCCTTTCCTACGAGCAGTACTTC. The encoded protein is CATSRSPLSGLSYEQYF.

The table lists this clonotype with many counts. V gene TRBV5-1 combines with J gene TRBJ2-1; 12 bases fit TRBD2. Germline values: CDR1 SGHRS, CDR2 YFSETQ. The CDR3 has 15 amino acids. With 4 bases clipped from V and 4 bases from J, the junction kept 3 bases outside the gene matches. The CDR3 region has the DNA TGCGCCAGCAGCCGCGGGACTAGCGGGTACAATGAGCAGTTCTTC. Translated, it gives CASSRGTSGYNEQFF.

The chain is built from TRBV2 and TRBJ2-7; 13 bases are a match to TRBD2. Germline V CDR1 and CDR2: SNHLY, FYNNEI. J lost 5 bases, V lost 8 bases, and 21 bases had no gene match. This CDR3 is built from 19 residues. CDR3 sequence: CASQDILPETSGGWNEQYF. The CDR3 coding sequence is TGTGCCAGCCAGGACATACTGCCCGAGACTAGCGGGGGGTGGAACGAGCAGTACTTC.